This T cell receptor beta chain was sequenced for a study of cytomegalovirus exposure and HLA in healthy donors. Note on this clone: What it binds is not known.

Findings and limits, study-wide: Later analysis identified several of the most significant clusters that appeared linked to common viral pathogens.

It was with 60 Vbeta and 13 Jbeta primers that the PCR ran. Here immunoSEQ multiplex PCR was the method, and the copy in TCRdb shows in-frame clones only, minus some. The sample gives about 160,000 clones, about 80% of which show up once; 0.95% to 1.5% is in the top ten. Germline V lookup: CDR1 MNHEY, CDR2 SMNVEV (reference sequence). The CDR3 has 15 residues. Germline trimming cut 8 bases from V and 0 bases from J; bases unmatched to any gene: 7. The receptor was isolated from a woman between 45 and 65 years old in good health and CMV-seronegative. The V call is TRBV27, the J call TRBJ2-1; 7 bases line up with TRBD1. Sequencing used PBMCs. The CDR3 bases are TGTGCCAGCTTGCGTCACAGGGGCTCCTACAATGAGCAGTTCTTC. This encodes CASLRHRGSYNEQFF.